This T cell receptor (beta chain) was obtained from a study of CD8 T cells in ankylosing spondylitis. The V segment lost 4 bases and the J segment 4 bases; nucleotides outside the gene matches: 10. The CDR3 sequence is 15 residues long. Germline V CDR1 and CDR2: SGHRS, YFSETQ. This clonotype was seen at least ten times. Its cognate antigen is unknown. The authors made TCR beta libraries by quantitative 5'-RACE with molecular barcodes. TCRdb analysed the 5' RACE reads with MiXCR anew, one entry per CDR3 protein. The sample records 200,000 to 300,000 distinct CDR3 sequences, approximately 24% being singletons. Study-wide points: There was reportedly significant enrichment of clones that were disease-linked in matched ankylosing spondylitis synovial fluid.

Source material: blood, either unsorted or a sorted T cell fraction (not recorded which). The chain is built from TRBV5-1 and TRBJ2-7; 8 positions match TRBD2. The sequence was collected from a male donor with ankylosing spondylitis or in good health (not recorded which). CDR3 sequence (DNA): TGCGCCAGCAGCCCTACCGGGACTAGGTCTTACGAGCAGTACTTC. This encodes CASSPTGTRSYEQYF.